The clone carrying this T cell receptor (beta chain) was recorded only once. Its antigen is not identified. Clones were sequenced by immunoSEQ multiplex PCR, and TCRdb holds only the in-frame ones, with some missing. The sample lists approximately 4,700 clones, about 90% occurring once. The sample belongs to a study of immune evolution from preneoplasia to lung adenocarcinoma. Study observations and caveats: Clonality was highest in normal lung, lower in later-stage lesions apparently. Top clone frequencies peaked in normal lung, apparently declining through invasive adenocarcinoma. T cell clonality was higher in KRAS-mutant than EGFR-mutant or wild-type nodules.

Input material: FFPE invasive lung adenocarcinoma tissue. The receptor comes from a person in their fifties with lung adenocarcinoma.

The DNA for the CDR3 is TGTGCAAGTCGCTTAGTCTGCCATTCCTACGAGCAGTACTTC. Residues: CASRLVCHSYEQYF. V gene TRBV12-2 combines with J gene TRBJ2-7. TRBV12-2 is annotated as a pseudogene. CDR3 size: 14 residues.